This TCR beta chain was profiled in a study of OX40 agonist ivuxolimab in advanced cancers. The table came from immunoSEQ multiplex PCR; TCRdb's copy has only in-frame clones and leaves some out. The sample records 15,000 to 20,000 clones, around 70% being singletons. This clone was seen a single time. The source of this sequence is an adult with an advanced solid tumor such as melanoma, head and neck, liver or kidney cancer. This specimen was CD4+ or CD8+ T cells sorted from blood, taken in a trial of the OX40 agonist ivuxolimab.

The DNA of the CDR3 is TGTGCCAGCGCTCCCCTGGGCAAGTACAATGAGCAGTTCTTC. Protein product: CASAPLGKYNEQFF. The chain uses TRBV27 and TRBJ2-1; no firm D call. This CDR3 has 14 amino acids. The germline V and J ends were trimmed by 8 bases and 4 bases, with 15 bases remaining between them. CDR1 and CDR2 from the germline V gene are MNHEY and SMNVEV (reference sequence).